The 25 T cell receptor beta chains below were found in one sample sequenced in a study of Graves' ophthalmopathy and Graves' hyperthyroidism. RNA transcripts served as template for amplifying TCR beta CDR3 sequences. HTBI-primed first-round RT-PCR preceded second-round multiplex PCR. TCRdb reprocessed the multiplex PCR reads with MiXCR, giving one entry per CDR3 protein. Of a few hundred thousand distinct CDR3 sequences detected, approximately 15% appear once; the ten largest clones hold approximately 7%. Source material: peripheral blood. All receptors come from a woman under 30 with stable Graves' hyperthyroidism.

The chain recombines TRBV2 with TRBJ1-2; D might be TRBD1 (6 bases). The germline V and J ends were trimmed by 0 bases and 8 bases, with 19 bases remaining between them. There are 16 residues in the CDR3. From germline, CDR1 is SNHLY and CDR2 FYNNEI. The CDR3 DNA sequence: TGTGCCAGCAGTGAAGCGCTTCGGCAGGGGTTGGGCGGCTACACCTTC. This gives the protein CASSEALRQGLGGYTF.

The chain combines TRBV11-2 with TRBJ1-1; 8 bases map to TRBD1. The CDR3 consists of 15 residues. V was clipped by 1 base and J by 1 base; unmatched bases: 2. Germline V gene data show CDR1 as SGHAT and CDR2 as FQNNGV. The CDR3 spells CASSLGQGSNTEAFF. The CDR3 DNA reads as TGTGCCAGCAGCTTAGGACAGGGGTCGAACACTGAAGCTTTCTTT.

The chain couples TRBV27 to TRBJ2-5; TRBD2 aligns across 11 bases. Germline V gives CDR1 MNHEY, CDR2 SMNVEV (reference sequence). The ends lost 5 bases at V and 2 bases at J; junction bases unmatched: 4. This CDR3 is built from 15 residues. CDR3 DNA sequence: TGTGCCAGCAGTGAATGGACTAGCGGGCAAGAGACCCAGTACTTC. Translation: CASSEWTSGQETQYF.

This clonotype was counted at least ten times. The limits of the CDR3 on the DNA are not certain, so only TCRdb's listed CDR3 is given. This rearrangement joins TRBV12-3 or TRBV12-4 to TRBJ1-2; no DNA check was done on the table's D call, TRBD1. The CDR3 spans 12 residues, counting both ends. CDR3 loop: CASSLVGIGSTF.

The CDR3 loop is CASGKGDRAYEQYF. CDR3 DNA: TGTGCTAGTGGTAAAGGGGACAGGGCCTACGAGCAGTACTTC. The chain has TRBV12-5 and TRBJ2-7, with TRBD1 identical over 9 bases. Trimming cost V 5 bases and J 2 bases; bases outside gene matches: 4. This CDR3 contains 14 residues. Germline V gene lookup returns CDR1 LGHNT and CDR2 FRNRAP.

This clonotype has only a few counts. CDR3 sequence (DNA): TGTGCCAGCAATAAAGGGTCTCATGGCTACACCTTC. Its translation: CASNKGSHGYTF. V gene TRBV6-2 or TRBV6-3 combines with J gene TRBJ1-2; D not certain. Germline loops: CDR1 MNHEY, CDR2 SVGEGT. CDR3 length: 12 amino acids. The germline V and J ends were trimmed by 7 bases and 6 bases, with 12 bases remaining between them.

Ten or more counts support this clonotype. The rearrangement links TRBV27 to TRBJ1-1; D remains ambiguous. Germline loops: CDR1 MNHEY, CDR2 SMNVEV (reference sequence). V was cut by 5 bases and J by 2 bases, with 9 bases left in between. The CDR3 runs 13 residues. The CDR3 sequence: CASSPLANTEAFF. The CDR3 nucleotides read TGTGCCAGCAGTCCCCTCGCTAACACTGAAGCTTTCTTT.

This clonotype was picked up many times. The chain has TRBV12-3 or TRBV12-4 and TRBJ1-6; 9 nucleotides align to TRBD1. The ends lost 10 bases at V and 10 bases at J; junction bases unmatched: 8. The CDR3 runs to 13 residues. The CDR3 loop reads CAIQKTGGSPLHF. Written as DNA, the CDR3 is TGTGCCATTCAGAAGACAGGGGGATCACCCCTCCACTTT.

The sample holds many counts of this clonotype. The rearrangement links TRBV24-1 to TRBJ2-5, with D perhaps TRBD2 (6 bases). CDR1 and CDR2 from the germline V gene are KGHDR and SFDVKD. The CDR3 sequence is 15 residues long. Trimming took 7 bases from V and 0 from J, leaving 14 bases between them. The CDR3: CATSMGLSYQETQYF. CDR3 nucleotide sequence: TGTGCCACCAGCATGGGACTTTCATACCAAGAGACCCAGTACTTC.

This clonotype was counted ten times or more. This chain's CDR3 is CASSQDRLPEAFF. CDR3 sequence (DNA): TGTGCCAGCAGCCAGGACAGGCTCCCTGAAGCTTTCTTT. V and J are TRBV12-3 or TRBV12-4 and TRBJ1-1; 7 nucleotides match TRBD1. V was clipped by 6 bases and J by 6 bases; unmatched bases: 7. The length of the CDR3 is 13 residues.

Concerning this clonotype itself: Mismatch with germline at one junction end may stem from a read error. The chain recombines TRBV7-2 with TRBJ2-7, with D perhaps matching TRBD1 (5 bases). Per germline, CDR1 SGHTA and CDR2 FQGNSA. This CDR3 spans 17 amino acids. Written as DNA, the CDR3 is TGTGCCAGCAGCTTAGCTGGCGGCTACAGGAGCTCCTACGGGCAGTACTTC. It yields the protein CASSLAGGYRSSYGQYF.

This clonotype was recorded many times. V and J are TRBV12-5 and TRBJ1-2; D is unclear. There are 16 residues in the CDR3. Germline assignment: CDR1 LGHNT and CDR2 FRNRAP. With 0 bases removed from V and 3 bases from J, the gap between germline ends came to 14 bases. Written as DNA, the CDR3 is TGTGCTAGTGGTTTGGTAGTCCCGACAAGGGACTATGGCTACACCTTC. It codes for CASGLVVPTRDYGYTF. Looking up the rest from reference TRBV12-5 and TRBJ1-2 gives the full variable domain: DARVTQTPRHKVTEMGQEVTMRCQPILGHNTVFWYRQTMMQGLELLAYFRNRAPLDDSGMPKDRFSAEMPDATLATLKIQPSEPRDSAVYFCASGLVVPTRDYGYTFGSGTRLTVV.

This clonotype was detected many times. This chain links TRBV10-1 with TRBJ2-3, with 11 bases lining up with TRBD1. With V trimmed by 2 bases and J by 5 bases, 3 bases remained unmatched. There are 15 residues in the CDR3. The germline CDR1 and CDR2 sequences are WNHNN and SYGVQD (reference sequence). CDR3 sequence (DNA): TGCGCCAGCAGTGAGCCGGGACAGGGGGGAGATACGCAGTATTTT. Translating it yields CASSEPGQGGDTQYF.

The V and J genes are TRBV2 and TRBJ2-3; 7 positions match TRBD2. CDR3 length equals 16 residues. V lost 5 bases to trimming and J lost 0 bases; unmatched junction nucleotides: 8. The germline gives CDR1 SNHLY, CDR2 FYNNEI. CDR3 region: CASSFWGGTSTDTQYF. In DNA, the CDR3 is TGTGCCAGCAGTTTCTGGGGGGGGACTAGCACAGATACGCAGTATTTT.

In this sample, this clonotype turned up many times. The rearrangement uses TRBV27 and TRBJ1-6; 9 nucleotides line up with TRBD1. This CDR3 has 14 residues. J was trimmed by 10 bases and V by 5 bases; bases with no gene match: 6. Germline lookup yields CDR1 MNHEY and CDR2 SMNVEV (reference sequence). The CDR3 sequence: CASSTGTGFSPLHF. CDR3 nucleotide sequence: TGTGCCAGCAGTACCGGGACAGGGTTCTCACCCCTCCACTTT.

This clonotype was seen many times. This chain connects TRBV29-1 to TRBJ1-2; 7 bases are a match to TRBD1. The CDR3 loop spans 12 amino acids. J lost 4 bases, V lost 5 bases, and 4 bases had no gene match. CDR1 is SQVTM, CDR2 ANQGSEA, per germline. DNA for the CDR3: TGCAGCGTTCTAGGGGGCCCCTATGGCTACACCTTC. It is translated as CSVLGGPYGYTF. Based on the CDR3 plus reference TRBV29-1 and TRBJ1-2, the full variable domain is SAVISQKPSRDICQRGTSLTIQCQVDSQVTMMFWYRQQPGQSLTLIATANQGSEATYESGFVIDKFPISRPNLTFSTLTVSNMSPEDSSIYLCSVLGGPYGYTFGSGTRLTVV.

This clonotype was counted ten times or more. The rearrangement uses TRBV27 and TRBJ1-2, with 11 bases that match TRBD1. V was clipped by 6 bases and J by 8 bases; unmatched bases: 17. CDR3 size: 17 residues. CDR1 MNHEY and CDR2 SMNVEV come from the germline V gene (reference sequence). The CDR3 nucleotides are TGTGCCAGCAGAGGCTCTCCGTCCGGACAGGGGGCGTGGGGCTACACCTTC. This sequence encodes CASRGSPSGQGAWGYTF.

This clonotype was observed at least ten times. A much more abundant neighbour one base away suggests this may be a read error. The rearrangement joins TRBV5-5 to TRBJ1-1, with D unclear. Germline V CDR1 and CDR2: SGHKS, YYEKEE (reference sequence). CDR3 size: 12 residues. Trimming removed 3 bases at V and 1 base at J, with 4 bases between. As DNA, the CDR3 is TGTGCCAGCAGCTCAGCGAACACTGAAGCTTTCTTT. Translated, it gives CASSSANTEAFF.

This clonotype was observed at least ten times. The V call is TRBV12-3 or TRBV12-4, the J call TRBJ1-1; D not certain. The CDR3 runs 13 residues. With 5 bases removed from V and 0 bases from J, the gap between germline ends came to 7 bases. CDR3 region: CASSKTMNTEAFF. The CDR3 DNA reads TGTGCCAGCAGTAAGACTATGAACACTGAAGCTTTCTTT.

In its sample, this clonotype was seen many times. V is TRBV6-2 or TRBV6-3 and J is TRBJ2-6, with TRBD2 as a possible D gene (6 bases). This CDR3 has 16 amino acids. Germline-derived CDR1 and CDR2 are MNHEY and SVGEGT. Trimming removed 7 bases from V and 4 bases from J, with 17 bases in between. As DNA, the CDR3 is TGTGCCAGCACCTCCGCTGGGGGGACCGGGGCCAACGTCCTGACTTTC. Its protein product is CASTSAGGTGANVLTF.

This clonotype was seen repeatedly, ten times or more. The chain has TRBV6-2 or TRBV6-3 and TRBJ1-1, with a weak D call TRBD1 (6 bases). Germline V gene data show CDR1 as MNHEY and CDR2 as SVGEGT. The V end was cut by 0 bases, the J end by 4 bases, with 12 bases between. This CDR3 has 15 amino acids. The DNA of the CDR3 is TGTGCCAGCAGTTACTCGTGGACCAGGGGCACTGAAGCTTTCTTT. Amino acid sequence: CASSYSWTRGTEAFF.

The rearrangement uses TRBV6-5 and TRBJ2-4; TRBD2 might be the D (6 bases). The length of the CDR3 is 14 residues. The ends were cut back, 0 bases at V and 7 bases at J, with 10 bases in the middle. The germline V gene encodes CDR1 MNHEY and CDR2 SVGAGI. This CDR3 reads CASSYSQGGNIQYF. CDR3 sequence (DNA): TGTGCCAGCAGTTACTCGCAGGGAGGTAACATTCAGTACTTC.

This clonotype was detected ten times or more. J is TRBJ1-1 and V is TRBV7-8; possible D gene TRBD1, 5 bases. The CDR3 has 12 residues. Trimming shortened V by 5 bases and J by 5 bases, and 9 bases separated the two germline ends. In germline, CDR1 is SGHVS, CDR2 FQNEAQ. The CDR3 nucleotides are TGTGCCAGCAGCGACCGACAGACTGAAGCTTTCTTT. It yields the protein CASSDRQTEAFF.

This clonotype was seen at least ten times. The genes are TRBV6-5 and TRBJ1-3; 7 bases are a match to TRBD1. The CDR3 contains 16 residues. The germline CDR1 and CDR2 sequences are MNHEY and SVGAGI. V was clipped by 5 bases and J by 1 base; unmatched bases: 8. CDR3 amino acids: CASSRQGGFSGNTIYF. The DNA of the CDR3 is TGTGCCAGCAGTCGACAGGGAGGATTTTCTGGAAACACCATATATTTT.

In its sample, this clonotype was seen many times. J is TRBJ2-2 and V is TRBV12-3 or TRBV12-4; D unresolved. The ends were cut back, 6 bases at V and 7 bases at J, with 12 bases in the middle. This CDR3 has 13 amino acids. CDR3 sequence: CASSLFRDGELFF. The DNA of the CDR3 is TGTGCCAGCAGCCTCTTTAGGGACGGGGAGCTGTTTTTT.